This T cell receptor (beta chain) emerged from a study of cytomegalovirus exposure and HLA in healthy donors. Study at large: The same platform as the 666 first-cohort repertoires was used for the 90 to 150 validation repertoires, a later analysis reported. Notes on the study in general: According to a subsequent analysis, TCR clusters from the first cohort were inclined to appear together in the 90 to 150 validation repertoires. Over 150 TCR beta chains were listed as cytomegalovirus-associated.

Profiling relied on immunoSEQ multiplex PCR, and the TCRdb table lists in-frame clones only, not all of them. The sample carries under 140,000 clones, roughly nine tenths recorded once. V lost 6 bases and J lost 2, with 14 bases in between. The CDR3 is made up of 14 amino acids. Per germline, CDR1 SGHNT and CDR2 YYREEE (reference sequence). Comment on this clone: The target antigen is unknown.

The specimen was PBMCs. The receptor's source is a woman aged 18-29 years in good health and CMV-seronegative. V is TRBV5-4 and J is TRBJ1-1; the D gene is possibly TRBD1 (6 bases). CDR3: CASTFGQTNTEAFF. The CDR3 region has the DNA TGTGCCAGCACCTTCGGACAGACCAACACTGAAGCTTTCTTT.